This T cell receptor (beta chain) was obtained from a study of T-cell memory formation after mild COVID-19. MiXCR was run by TCRdb on the 5' RACE reads, yielding one entry per CDR3 protein. The sample shows roughly 340,000 distinct CDR3 sequences, around 20% of them seen only once. Whole-study findings and limits: CD4+ clones that contracted lay mainly in CM and EM; CD8+ ones lay in EMRA. Clones that contracted from day 15 to 85 had balanced CD4/CD8; later expanders were CD4+ biased.

This clonotype was found a few times. No antigen is known for it. Germline V lookup: CDR1 SNHLY, CDR2 FYNNEI. V was shortened by 6 bases and J by 6 bases, with 17 bases between the two germline ends. The CDR3 covers 15 residues. This clonotype was sampled from a man between 18 and 29 years old who had mild COVID-19 (a few samples of this study predate the infection). Cell type and time point are not known. J is TRBJ2-2 and V is TRBV2, with a weak D call TRBD1 (5 bases). Source material: PBMCs or a T cell subset sorted from them (not recorded which). The CDR3 loop is CASSAPRGISGELFF. CDR3 in DNA: TGTGCCAGCAGCGCCCCAAGGGGAATCTCCGGGGAGCTGTTTTTT.